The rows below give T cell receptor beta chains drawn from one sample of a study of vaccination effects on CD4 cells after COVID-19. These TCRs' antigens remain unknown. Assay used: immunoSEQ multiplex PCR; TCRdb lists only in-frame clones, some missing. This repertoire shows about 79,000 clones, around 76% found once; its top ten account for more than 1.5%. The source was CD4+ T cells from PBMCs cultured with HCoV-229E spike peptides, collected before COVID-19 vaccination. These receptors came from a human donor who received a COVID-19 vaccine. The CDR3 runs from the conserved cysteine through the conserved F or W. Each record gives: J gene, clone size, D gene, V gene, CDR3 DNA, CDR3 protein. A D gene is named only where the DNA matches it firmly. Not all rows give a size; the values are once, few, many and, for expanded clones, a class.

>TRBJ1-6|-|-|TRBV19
TGTGCCAGTAGTACAGGGCTGAGCTCCTATAATTCACCCCTCCACTTT
CASSTGLSSYNSPLHF
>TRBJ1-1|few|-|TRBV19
TGTGCCAGTAGTATAGAGGGGCTGAACACTGAAGCTTTCTTT
CASSIEGLNTEAFF
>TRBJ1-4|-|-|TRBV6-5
TGTGCCAGCAGTACCCTACAGGGAGGAGACGAAAAACTGTTTTTT
CASSTLQGGDEKLFF
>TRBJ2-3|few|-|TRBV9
TGTGCCAGCAGCGGAGGGAGGCAGGTCCGCACAGATACGCAGTATTTT
CASSGGRQVRTDTQYF
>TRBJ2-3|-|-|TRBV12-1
TGTGCCAGCAGCCAGATCAAACCGTTCGGCGTGGATACGCAGTATTTT
CASSQIKPFGVDTQYF
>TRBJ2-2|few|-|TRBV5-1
TGCGCCAGCAGCTGGAACGGTGATACCGGGGAGCTGTTTTTT
CASSWNGDTGELFF
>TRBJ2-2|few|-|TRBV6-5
TGTGCCAGCAGTTACCTCGGCAGCCCGAACACCGGGGAGCTGTTTTTT
CASSYLGSPNTGELFF
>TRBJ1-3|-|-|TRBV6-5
TGTGCCAGCAGAGACAGTCTCTCTGGAAACACCATATATTTT
CASRDSLSGNTIYF
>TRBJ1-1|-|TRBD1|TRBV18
TGTGCCAGCTCACCACCTCGGACAGGGGGCACTGAAGCTTTCTTT
CASSPPRTGGTEAFF
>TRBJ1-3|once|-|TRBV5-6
TGTGCCAGCAGCCTGAGGGCGGCAGGGGCGAGCTCTGGAAACACCATATATTTT
CASSLRAAGASSGNTIYF
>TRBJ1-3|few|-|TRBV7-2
TGTGCCAGCAGCTTAGCGTTTCAGGGGATAGCTGGAAACACCATATATTTT
CASSLAFQGIAGNTIYF
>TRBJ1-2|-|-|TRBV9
TGTGCCAGCAGCGTAGAGGGTCTTAACTATGGCTACACCTTC
CASSVEGLNYGYTF
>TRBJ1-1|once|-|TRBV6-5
TGTGCCATGGGACGAGGGACTGAAGCTTTCTTT
CAMGRGTEAFF
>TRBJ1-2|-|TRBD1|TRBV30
TGTGCCTGGAGTGCGGGACAGGGCTATGGCTACACCTTC
CAWSAGQGYGYTF
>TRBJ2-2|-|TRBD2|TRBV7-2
TGTGCCAGCAGCTTGCTAGCGGGGACGAACACCGGGGAGCTGTTTTTT
CASSLLAGTNTGELFF
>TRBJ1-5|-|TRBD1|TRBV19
TGTGCCAGTAGTTCTGAGGGGACAGGGGCGAATCAGCCCCAGCATTTT
CASSSEGTGANQPQHF
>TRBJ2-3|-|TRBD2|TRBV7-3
TGTGCCAGCAGCTTAACCCCAGCGGGGGGCTGGGATACGCAGTATTTT
CASSLTPAGGWDTQYF
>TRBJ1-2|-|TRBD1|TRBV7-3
TGTGCCAGCAGCCTAGGGACAGAGGGAAGCAGCCTAAAAGTCTTC
CASSLGTEGSSLKVF